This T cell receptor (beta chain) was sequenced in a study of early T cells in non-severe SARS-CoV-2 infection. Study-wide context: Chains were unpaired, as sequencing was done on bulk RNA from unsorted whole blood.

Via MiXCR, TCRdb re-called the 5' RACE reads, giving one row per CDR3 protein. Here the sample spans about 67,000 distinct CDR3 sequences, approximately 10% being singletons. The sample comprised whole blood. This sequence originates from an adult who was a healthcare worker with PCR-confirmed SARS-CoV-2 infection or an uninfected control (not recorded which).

The CDR3 DNA reads as TGTGCCAGCAGGATCACTAGCGGGGCAGTGCGGGAGCAGTACTTC. Amino acid sequence: CASRITSGAVREQYF. The gene calls are TRBV2 and TRBJ2-7; the match to TRBD2 covers 10 bases. CDR1 is SNHLY and CDR2 is FYNNEI in the germline V gene. CDR3 length: 15 residues. The J segment lost 7 bases and the V segment lost 6 bases, leaving 12 bases of the junction unmatched.